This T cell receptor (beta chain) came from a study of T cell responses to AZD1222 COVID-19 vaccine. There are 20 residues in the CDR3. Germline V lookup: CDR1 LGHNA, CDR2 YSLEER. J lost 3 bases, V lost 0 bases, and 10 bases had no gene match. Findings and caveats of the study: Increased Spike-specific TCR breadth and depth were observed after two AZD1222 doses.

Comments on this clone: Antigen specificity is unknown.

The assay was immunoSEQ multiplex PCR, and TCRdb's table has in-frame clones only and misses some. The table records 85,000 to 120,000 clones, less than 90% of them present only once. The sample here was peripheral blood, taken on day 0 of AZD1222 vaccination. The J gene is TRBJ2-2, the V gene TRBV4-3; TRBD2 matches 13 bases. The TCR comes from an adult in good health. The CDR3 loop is CASSQDSGTSGELYTGELFF. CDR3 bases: TGCGCCAGCAGCCAAGATTCCGGGACTAGCGGGGAGCTTTACACCGGGGAGCTGTTTTTT.